The sequence of this TCR beta chain was determined in a study of blood T cell repertoires in COVID-19. Across the study: Samples came from the United States, Italy and Spain, spanning acute and convalescent COVID-19. Sources were T cells, B-cell-depleted T cells, or PBMCs; the material itself was cDNA or gDNA.

With 10 bases removed from V and 3 bases from J, the gap between germline ends came to 10 bases. CDR1 and CDR2 (germline): MNHNY, SVGAGI (reference sequence). This CDR3 has 12 amino acids. Clones were sequenced by immunoSEQ multiplex PCR, and TCRdb holds only the in-frame ones, with some missing. The sample lists more than 65,000 clones, more than 75% occurring once. The clonotype comes from a human donor in a cohort sampled during active COVID-19. Material for sequencing was peripheral blood. The chain recombines TRBV6-6 with TRBJ1-3; D remains unclear. The CDR3 is CATRGSGNTIYF. CDR3 DNA: TGTGCCACCCGGGGAAGTGGAAACACCATATATTTT.